The source of this T cell receptor (beta chain) is a study of blood T cell repertoires in COVID-19. V lost 3 bases and J lost 1; bases outside the gene matches: 5. The germline V gene has CDR1 SGHRS and CDR2 YFSETQ. This CDR3 comprises 15 residues. Under the authors' procedure: Estimated nucleated cell counts came from reference gene primer amplification. The data were produced by immunoSEQ multiplex PCR, yet TCRdb's version contains in-frame clones alone and is incomplete. The D gene and trimming were derived from the DNA, and the V and J assignments and clone size from that table. The top ten clones hold around 1.4% of a sample with over 350,000 clones, just over 85% of them seen once.

Material: peripheral blood. This clonotype originated in a woman aged 25 to 39 with active or convalescent COVID-19. The chain joins TRBV5-1 to TRBJ1-1; TRBD1 aligns across 8 bases. For the CDR3, the DNA is TGCGCCAGCAGCTCGGACAGGGTGGCGAACACTGAAGCTTTCTTT. Amino acids: CASSSDRVANTEAFF.